This T cell receptor (beta chain) was sequenced for a study of CD8+ T cells in alopecia areata. The wider study: Treated patients were given oral tofacitinib, which was dosed at 5 to 10 mg twice daily. The duration of tofacitinib was 6 to 18 months, with 6 months off drug afterward.

V was trimmed by 2 bases and J by 7 bases, leaving 9 bases between them. The germline CDR1 and CDR2 sequences are MGHRA and YSYEKL. The CDR3 sequence is 12 residues long. RNA, once extracted, was reverse transcribed into cDNA for use as the sequencing template. Profiling relied on immunoSEQ multiplex PCR, and the TCRdb table lists in-frame clones only, not all of them. The data contain about 150,000 clones, about 89% of them singletons. The source was CD8+ T cells sorted from blood, collected at week 0. V usage is TRBV4-1 and J usage is TRBJ2-7; no clear D. This receptor was obtained from a human donor with alopecia areata. The CDR3 nucleotides read TGCGCCAGCAGCCAACCCGCCGTGGAGCAGTACTTC. It specifies CASSQPAVEQYF.